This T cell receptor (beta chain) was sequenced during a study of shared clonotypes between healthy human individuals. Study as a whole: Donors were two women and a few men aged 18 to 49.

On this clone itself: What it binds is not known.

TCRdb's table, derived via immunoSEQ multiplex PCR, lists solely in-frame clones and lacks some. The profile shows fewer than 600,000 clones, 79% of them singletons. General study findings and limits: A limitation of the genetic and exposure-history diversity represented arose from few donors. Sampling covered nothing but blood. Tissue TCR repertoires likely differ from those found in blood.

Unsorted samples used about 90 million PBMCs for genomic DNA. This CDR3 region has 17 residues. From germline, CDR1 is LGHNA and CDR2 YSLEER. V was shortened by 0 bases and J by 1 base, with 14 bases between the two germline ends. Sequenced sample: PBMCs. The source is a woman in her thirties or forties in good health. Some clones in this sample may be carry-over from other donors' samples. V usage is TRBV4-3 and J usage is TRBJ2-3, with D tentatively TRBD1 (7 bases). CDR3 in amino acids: CASSQENRGGGTDTQYF. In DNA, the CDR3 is TGCGCCAGCAGCCAAGAAAACAGGGGCGGGGGCACAGATACGCAGTATTTT.